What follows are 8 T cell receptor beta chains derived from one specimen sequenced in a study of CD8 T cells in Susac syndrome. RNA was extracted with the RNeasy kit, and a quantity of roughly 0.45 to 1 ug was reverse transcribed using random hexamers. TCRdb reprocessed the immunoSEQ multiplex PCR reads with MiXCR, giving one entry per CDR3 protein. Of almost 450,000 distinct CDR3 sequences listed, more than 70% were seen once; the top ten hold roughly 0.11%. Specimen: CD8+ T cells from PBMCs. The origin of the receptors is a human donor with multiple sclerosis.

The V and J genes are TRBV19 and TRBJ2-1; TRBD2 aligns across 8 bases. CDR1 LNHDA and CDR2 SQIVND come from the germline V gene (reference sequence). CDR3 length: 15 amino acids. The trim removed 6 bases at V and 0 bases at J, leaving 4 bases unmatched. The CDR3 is CASSLLADSYNEQFF. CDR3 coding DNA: TGTGCCAGTAGCCTACTAGCGGACTCCTACAATGAGCAGTTCTTC.

The CDR3 DNA follows: TGCAGTGCTATTGGACAGGGAGACTCTGAAAAACTGTTTTTT. Its translation: CSAIGQGDSEKLFF. The rearrangement uses TRBV20-1 and TRBJ1-4, with 8 positions matching TRBD1. Germline CDR1 is DFQATT and CDR2 is SNEGSKA (reference sequence). Germline trimming cut 4 bases from V and 7 bases from J; bases unmatched to any gene: 8. This CDR3 is 14 amino acids long.

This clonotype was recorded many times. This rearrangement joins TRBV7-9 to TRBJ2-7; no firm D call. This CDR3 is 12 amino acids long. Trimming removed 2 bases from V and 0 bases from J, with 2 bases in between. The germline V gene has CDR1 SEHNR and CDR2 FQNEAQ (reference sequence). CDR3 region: CASSLSSYEQYF. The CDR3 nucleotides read TGTGCCAGCAGCTTAAGCTCCTACGAGCAGTACTTC.

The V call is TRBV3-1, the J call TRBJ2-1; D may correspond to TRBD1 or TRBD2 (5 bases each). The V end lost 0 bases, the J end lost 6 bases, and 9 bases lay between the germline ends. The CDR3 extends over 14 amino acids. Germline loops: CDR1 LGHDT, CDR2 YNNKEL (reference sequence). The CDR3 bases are TGTGCCAGCAGCCAAGATGGGGGATCCAATGAGCAGTTCTTC. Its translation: CASSQDGGSNEQFF.

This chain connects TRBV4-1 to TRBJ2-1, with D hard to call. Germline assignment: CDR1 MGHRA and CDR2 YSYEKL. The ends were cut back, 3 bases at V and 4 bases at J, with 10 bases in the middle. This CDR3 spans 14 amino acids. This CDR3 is CASSHLTEYNEQFF. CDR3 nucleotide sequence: TGCGCCAGCAGCCATTTGACTGAGTACAATGAGCAGTTCTTC.

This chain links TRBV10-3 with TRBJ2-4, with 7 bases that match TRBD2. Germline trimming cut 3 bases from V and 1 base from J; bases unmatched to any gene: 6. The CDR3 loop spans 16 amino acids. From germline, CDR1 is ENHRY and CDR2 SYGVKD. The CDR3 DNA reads TGTGCCATCAGTGAAGGGGAGGGAGTGGCCAAAAACATTCAGTACTTC. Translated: CAISEGEGVAKNIQYF.

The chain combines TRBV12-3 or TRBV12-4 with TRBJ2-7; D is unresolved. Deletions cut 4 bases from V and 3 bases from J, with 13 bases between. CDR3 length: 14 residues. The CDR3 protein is CASSSASSYYEQYF. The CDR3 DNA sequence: TGTGCCAGCAGTTCCGCCTCGAGTTACTACGAGCAGTACTTC.

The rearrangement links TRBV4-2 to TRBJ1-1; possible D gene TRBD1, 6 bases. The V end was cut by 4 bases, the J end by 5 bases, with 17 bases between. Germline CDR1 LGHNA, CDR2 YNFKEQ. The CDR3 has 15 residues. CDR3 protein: CASSPNDRTGTEAFF. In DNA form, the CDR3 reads TGTGCCAGCAGCCCCAACGACAGGACGGGGACTGAAGCTTTCTTT.